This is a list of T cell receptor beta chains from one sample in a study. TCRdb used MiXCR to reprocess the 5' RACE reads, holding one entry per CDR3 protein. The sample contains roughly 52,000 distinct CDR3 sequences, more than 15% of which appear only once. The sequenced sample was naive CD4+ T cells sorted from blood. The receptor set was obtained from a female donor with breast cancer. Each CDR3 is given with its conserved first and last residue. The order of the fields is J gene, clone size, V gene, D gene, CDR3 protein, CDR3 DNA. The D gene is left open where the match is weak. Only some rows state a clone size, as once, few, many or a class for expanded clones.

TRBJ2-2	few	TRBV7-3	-	CASSFGGRRHTGELFF	TGTGCCAGCAGCTTTGGGGGGCGCAGGCACACCGGGGAGCTGTTTTTT
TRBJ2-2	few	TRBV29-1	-	CSVVPIPNTGELFF	TGCAGCGTTGTCCCTATCCCGAACACCGGGGAGCTGTTTTTT
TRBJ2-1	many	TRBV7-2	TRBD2	CASSLAGLADNEQFF	TGTGCCAGCAGCTTAGCGGGACTAGCGGACAATGAGCAGTTCTTC
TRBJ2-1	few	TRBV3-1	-	CASSQDPSRRGQFF	TGTGCCAGCAGCCAAGATCCATCCCGCCGTGGGCAGTTCTTC
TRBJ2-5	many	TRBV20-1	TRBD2	CSARLAGRGSETQYF	TGCAGTGCTAGGCTAGCGGGAAGGGGGTCAGAGACCCAGTACTTC
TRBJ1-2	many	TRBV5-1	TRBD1	CASNSATGNYGYTF	TGCGCCAGCAACTCTGCGACAGGGAACTATGGCTACACCTTC
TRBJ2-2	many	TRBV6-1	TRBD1	CASSQDRVFTGELFF	TGTGCCAGCAGTCAAGACAGGGTATTCACCGGGGAGCTGTTTTTT
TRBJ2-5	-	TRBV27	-	CASSLRGFGETQYF	TGTGCCAGCAGTTTAAGAGGGTTTGGGGAGACCCAGTACTTC
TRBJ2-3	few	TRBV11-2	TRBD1	CASSLTGTGVPDTQYF	TGTGCCAGCAGCCTGACCGGGACAGGGGTGCCAGATACGCAGTATTTT
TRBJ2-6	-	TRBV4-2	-	CASSQVTGANVLTF	TGTGCCAGCAGCCAAGTTACTGGGGCCAACGTCCTGACTTTC
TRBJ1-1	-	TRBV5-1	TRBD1	CASSLTTGTLNTEAFF	TGCGCCAGCAGTTTGACGACAGGGACCTTGAACACTGAAGCTTTCTTT
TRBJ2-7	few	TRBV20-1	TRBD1	CSARDYRGLRHYEQYF	TGCAGTGCTAGAGATTACAGGGGGCTTCGACATTACGAGCAGTACTTC
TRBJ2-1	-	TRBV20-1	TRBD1	CSARTGGYNEQFF	TGCAGTGCGCGGACAGGGGGCTACAATGAGCAGTTCTTC
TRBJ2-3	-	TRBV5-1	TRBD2	CASSLAPTSGRTDTQYF	TGCGCCAGCAGCTTGGCTCCAACTAGCGGCCGCACAGATACGCAGTATTTT
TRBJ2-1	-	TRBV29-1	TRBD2	CSVAGTSGRAISYNEQFF	TGCAGCGTCGCCGGGACTAGCGGGAGGGCCATCTCCTACAATGAGCAGTTCTTC
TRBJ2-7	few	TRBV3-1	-	CASSQLIRSYEQYF	TGTGCCAGCAGCCAATTAATCCGTTCCTACGAGCAGTACTTC
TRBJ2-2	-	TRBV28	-	CASSGSTGELFF	TGTGCCAGCAGCGGGTCCACCGGGGAGCTGTTTTTT
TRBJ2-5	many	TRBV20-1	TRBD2	CSARESSGQTQYF	TGCAGTGCTAGAGAATCTAGCGGTCAGACCCAGTACTTC
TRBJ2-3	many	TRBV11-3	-	CASSLEGTDTQYF	TGTGCCAGCAGCTTAGAGGGCACAGATACGCAGTATTTT
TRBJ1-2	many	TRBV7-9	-	CASSLVGYDYTF	TGTGCCAGCAGCTTAGTGGGGTATGACTACACCTTC
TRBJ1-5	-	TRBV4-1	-	CASSQDWTQTRNQPQHF	TGCGCCAGCAGCCAAGATTGGACTCAGACGCGCAATCAGCCCCAGCATTTT
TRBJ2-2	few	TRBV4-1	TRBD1	CASSQSMGQGDNGELFF	TGCGCCAGCAGCCAATCTATGGGACAGGGGGATAACGGGGAGCTGTTTTTT
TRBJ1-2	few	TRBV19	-	CASRLGPGGGNYGYTF	TGTGCCAGTAGATTGGGGCCTGGGGGCGGGAACTATGGCTACACCTTC
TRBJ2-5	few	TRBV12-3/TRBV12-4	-	CASSAAWVEETQYF	TGTGCCAGCAGCGCAGCCTGGGTAGAGGAGACCCAGTACTTC
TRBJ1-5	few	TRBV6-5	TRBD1	CASSYSGGDQPQHF	TGTGCCAGCAGTTACTCAGGGGGCGATCAGCCCCAGCATTTT